This is a list of T cell receptor beta chains from one sample in a study of T cells after yellow fever vaccination. Each CDR3 protein gets one entry after TCRdb re-called the 5' RACE reads with MiXCR. The table has approximately 15,000 distinct CDR3 sequences, 6% to 8% seen once. This material consisted of PBMCs, either bulk or a sorted T-cell subset (CD4+, CD8+, memory, or dextramer-sorted; not recorded which), taken on the day of the yellow fever booster vaccination. These receptor sequences come from a young man who received the YFV17D yellow fever vaccine. The CDR3 runs from the conserved cysteine through the conserved F or W. Each record gives: clone size, J gene, V gene, D gene, CDR3 protein, CDR3 DNA. D genes are given only for firm matches. A row's size may be missing; if present it is once, few, many or a size class.

clone_size: .; j_call: TRBJ2-1; v_call: TRBV5-1; d_call: .; cdr3_aa: CASSLWGISYNEQFF; cdr3_nt: TGCGCCAGCAGCTTGTGGGGTATCTCCTACAATGAGCAGTTCTTC
clone_size: many; j_call: TRBJ2-6; v_call: TRBV7-2; d_call: .; cdr3_aa: CASRFQGANVLTF; cdr3_nt: TGTGCCAGCAGATTTCAGGGGGCCAACGTCCTGACTTTC
clone_size: many; j_call: TRBJ2-5; v_call: TRBV20-1; d_call: TRBD2; cdr3_aa: CSARDFGQRGAQETQYF; cdr3_nt: TGCAGTGCTAGAGATTTTGGCCAGCGGGGGGCCCAAGAGACCCAGTACTTC
clone_size: many; j_call: TRBJ1-1; v_call: TRBV4-3; d_call: .; cdr3_aa: CASSPATGGAEAFF; cdr3_nt: TGCGCCAGCAGTCCAGCAACAGGAGGCGCTGAAGCTTTCTTT
clone_size: many; j_call: TRBJ2-5; v_call: TRBV20-1; d_call: .; cdr3_aa: CSAELETQYF; cdr3_nt: TGCAGTGCCGAGTTGGAGACCCAGTACTTC
clone_size: medium-sized; j_call: TRBJ2-5; v_call: TRBV29-1; d_call: .; cdr3_aa: CSVETTGRAQYF; cdr3_nt: TGCAGCGTGGAAACGACAGGTAGAGCCCAGTACTTC
clone_size: medium-sized; j_call: TRBJ2-2; v_call: TRBV5-1; d_call: .; cdr3_aa: CASSSGGSGTNTGELFF; cdr3_nt: TGCGCCAGCAGCTCCGGGGGAAGCGGTACGAACACCGGGGAGCTGTTTTTT
clone_size: .; j_call: TRBJ2-2; v_call: TRBV2; d_call: .; cdr3_aa: CARAGGGTGELFF; cdr3_nt: TGTGCCAGAGCCGGGGGTGGCACCGGGGAGCTGTTTTTT
clone_size: many; j_call: TRBJ2-7; v_call: TRBV7-2; d_call: .; cdr3_aa: CATSAGPNYEQYF; cdr3_nt: TGTGCCACCTCCGCGGGACCGAACTACGAGCAGTACTTC
clone_size: .; j_call: TRBJ2-5; v_call: TRBV6-8; d_call: TRBD1; cdr3_aa: CASTGQGDQETQYF; cdr3_nt: TGTGCCAGCACCGGACAGGGGGATCAAGAGACCCAGTACTTC
clone_size: many; j_call: TRBJ2-5; v_call: TRBV11-3; d_call: .; cdr3_aa: CASSLGGEETQYF; cdr3_nt: TGTGCCAGCAGCTTAGGAGGAGAAGAGACCCAGTACTTC
clone_size: many; j_call: TRBJ2-3; v_call: TRBV11-1; d_call: TRBD1; cdr3_aa: CASSFGQGADTQYF; cdr3_nt: TGTGCCAGCAGCTTTGGGCAGGGGGCAGATACGCAGTATTTT
clone_size: many; j_call: TRBJ1-3; v_call: TRBV7-2; d_call: .; cdr3_aa: CASSPALLGAGNTIYF; cdr3_nt: TGTGCCAGCAGCCCGGCTCTGTTGGGGGCTGGAAACACCATATATTTT
clone_size: many; j_call: TRBJ2-5; v_call: TRBV7-2; d_call: .; cdr3_aa: CASSLAPETQYF; cdr3_nt: TGTGCCAGCAGCTTAGCGCCGGAGACCCAGTACTTC
clone_size: many; j_call: TRBJ2-5; v_call: TRBV5-8; d_call: TRBD1; cdr3_aa: CASSYPGQGMEETQYF; cdr3_nt: TGTGCCAGCAGCTACCCGGGACAGGGAATGGAAGAGACCCAGTACTTC
clone_size: many; j_call: TRBJ1-2; v_call: TRBV14; d_call: .; cdr3_aa: CASSQDVGYGYTF; cdr3_nt: TGTGCCAGCAGCCAAGACGTGGGCTATGGCTACACCTTC
clone_size: many; j_call: TRBJ2-3; v_call: TRBV4-3; d_call: TRBD1; cdr3_aa: CASSFSRTGATDTQYF; cdr3_nt: TGCGCCAGCAGCTTTAGTCGTACAGGGGCCACAGATACGCAGTATTTT
clone_size: many; j_call: TRBJ2-5; v_call: TRBV18; d_call: .; cdr3_aa: CASSPGFQETQYF; cdr3_nt: TGTGCCAGCTCACCTGGTTTCCAAGAGACCCAGTACTTC
clone_size: many; j_call: TRBJ2-3; v_call: TRBV7-8; d_call: .; cdr3_aa: CASSLRQGGSTDTQYF; cdr3_nt: TGTGCCAGCAGCTTACGTCAGGGGGGTAGCACAGATACGCAGTATTTT
clone_size: many; j_call: TRBJ1-3; v_call: TRBV5-5; d_call: .; cdr3_aa: CASSLRYPGNTIYF; cdr3_nt: TGTGCCAGCAGCTTGCGGTACCCCGGAAACACCATATATTTT
clone_size: many; j_call: TRBJ2-7; v_call: TRBV5-1; d_call: TRBD2; cdr3_aa: CASSSSGGAGEQYF; cdr3_nt: TGCGCCAGCAGCTCTAGCGGGGGGGCCGGCGAGCAGTACTTC
clone_size: many; j_call: TRBJ1-1; v_call: TRBV4-3; d_call: TRBD1; cdr3_aa: CASSQGGPGQGTQKAFF; cdr3_nt: TGCGCCAGCAGCCAAGGGGGACCGGGACAGGGAACCCAAAAAGCTTTCTTT
clone_size: medium-sized; j_call: TRBJ2-2; v_call: TRBV24-1; d_call: .; cdr3_aa: CATSYRGELFF; cdr3_nt: TGTGCCACCAGTTACCGGGGAGAGCTGTTTTTT
clone_size: many; j_call: TRBJ1-1; v_call: TRBV5-1; d_call: TRBD1; cdr3_aa: CASSATGTGDAEAFF; cdr3_nt: TGCGCCAGCAGCGCCACCGGGACAGGGGACGCTGAAGCTTTCTTT
clone_size: many; j_call: TRBJ2-2; v_call: TRBV16; d_call: .; cdr3_aa: CASSRVSSGELFF; cdr3_nt: TGTGCCAGCAGCCGGGTTTCATCCGGGGAGCTGTTTTTT
clone_size: .; j_call: TRBJ2-5; v_call: TRBV18; d_call: .; cdr3_aa: CACSPRVEETKYF; cdr3_nt: TGTGCCTGCTCACCCCGGGTCGAAGAGACCAAGTACTTC
clone_size: many; j_call: TRBJ1-2; v_call: TRBV27; d_call: .; cdr3_aa: CASSFRGYYGYTF; cdr3_nt: TGTGCCAGCAGTTTCAGGGGCTACTATGGCTACACCTTC
clone_size: many; j_call: TRBJ2-5; v_call: TRBV4-3; d_call: TRBD2; cdr3_aa: CASSRREGETQYF; cdr3_nt: TGCGCCAGCAGCCGCAGGGAGGGGGAGACCCAGTACTTC
clone_size: many; j_call: TRBJ1-1; v_call: TRBV11-1; d_call: TRBD1; cdr3_aa: CASSLIQGVDTEAFF; cdr3_nt: TGTGCCAGCAGCTTAATCCAGGGGGTCGACACTGAAGCTTTCTTT
clone_size: many; j_call: TRBJ2-1; v_call: TRBV27; d_call: .; cdr3_aa: CASSRGPKAFF; cdr3_nt: TGTGCCAGCAGTCGGGGCCCCAAGGCGTTCTTC
clone_size: many; j_call: TRBJ2-3; v_call: TRBV4-1; d_call: TRBD2; cdr3_aa: CASSQILLVTSGVYTQYF; cdr3_nt: TGCGCCAGCAGCCAGATTCTCCTCGTGACTAGCGGGGTATACACGCAGTATTTT
clone_size: many; j_call: TRBJ2-1; v_call: TRBV20-1; d_call: TRBD2; cdr3_aa: CSALGLAGSNEQFF; cdr3_nt: TGCAGTGCCTTAGGGCTAGCGGGATCAAATGAGCAGTTCTTC
clone_size: medium-sized; j_call: TRBJ2-5; v_call: TRBV27; d_call: .; cdr3_aa: CASSLKPRGMHSTQYF; cdr3_nt: TGTGCCAGCAGTTTAAAGCCTAGAGGGATGCATTCGACCCAGTACTTC
clone_size: few; j_call: TRBJ2-1; v_call: TRBV11-2; d_call: .; cdr3_aa: CASRGNEQFF; cdr3_nt: TGTGCCAGCAGGGGCAATGAGCAGTTCTTC
clone_size: medium-sized; j_call: TRBJ2-7; v_call: TRBV28; d_call: TRBD1; cdr3_aa: CASSPGQTYEQYF; cdr3_nt: TGTGCCAGCAGCCCGGGACAGACCTACGAGCAGTACTTC
clone_size: many; j_call: TRBJ2-1; v_call: TRBV12-3/TRBV12-4; d_call: TRBD1; cdr3_aa: CASSPTGVNEQFF; cdr3_nt: TGTGCCAGCAGTCCTACAGGGGTCAATGAGCAGTTCTTC
clone_size: many; j_call: TRBJ2-1; v_call: TRBV2; d_call: .; cdr3_aa: CASRAGAVVNEQFF; cdr3_nt: TGTGCCAGCAGAGCAGGGGCTGTAGTCAATGAGCAGTTCTTC
clone_size: many; j_call: TRBJ2-5; v_call: TRBV7-2; d_call: TRBD1; cdr3_aa: CASSLQGVETQYF; cdr3_nt: TGTGCCAGCAGCCTGCAGGGGGTAGAGACCCAGTACTTC
clone_size: many; j_call: TRBJ1-2; v_call: TRBV28; d_call: .; cdr3_aa: CASGMSYGYTF; cdr3_nt: TGTGCCAGCGGAATGAGCTATGGCTACACCTTC
clone_size: many; j_call: TRBJ1-1; v_call: TRBV20-1; d_call: .; cdr3_aa: CSATGNTEAFF; cdr3_nt: TGCAGTGCTACAGGGAACACTGAAGCTTTCTTT
clone_size: medium-sized; j_call: TRBJ2-5; v_call: TRBV18; d_call: .; cdr3_aa: CASSPPLSGAAETQYF; cdr3_nt: TGTGCCAGCTCACCACCGTTAAGTGGGGCCGCGGAGACCCAGTACTTC
clone_size: many; j_call: TRBJ2-7; v_call: TRBV6-5; d_call: .; cdr3_aa: CASSSTPALSYEQYF; cdr3_nt: TGTGCCAGCAGTTCGACTCCAGCCCTCTCCTACGAGCAGTACTTC
clone_size: few; j_call: TRBJ1-5; v_call: TRBV11-2; d_call: .; cdr3_aa: CASSLEGQPQHF; cdr3_nt: TGTGCCAGCAGCTTGGAAGGGCAGCCCCAGCATTTT
clone_size: .; j_call: TRBJ1-5; v_call: TRBV7-8; d_call: .; cdr3_aa: CASSPRFSPQHF; cdr3_nt: TGTGCCAGCAGCCCCCGCTTCAGTCCCCAGCATTTT
clone_size: .; j_call: TRBJ2-1; v_call: TRBV4-2; d_call: TRBD2; cdr3_aa: CASSQTSGGANEQFF; cdr3_nt: TGTGCCAGCAGCCAAACTAGCGGGGGGGCCAATGAGCAGTTCTTC
clone_size: many; j_call: TRBJ1-2; v_call: TRBV29-1; d_call: .; cdr3_aa: CSVTREMGYGYTF; cdr3_nt: TGCAGCGTTACCCGGGAAATGGGCTATGGCTACACCTTC
clone_size: many; j_call: TRBJ2-5; v_call: TRBV27; d_call: .; cdr3_aa: CASSSLQVPAGTQYF; cdr3_nt: TGTGCCAGCAGTTCCCTACAGGTGCCGGCCGGGACCCAGTACTTC
clone_size: many; j_call: TRBJ2-7; v_call: TRBV7-9; d_call: TRBD1; cdr3_aa: CASSAGTGAPLAHEQYF; cdr3_nt: TGTGCCAGCAGCGCCGGGACAGGGGCCCCTCTGGCCCACGAGCAGTACTTC
clone_size: medium-sized; j_call: TRBJ2-4; v_call: TRBV12-3/TRBV12-4; d_call: .; cdr3_aa: CASRPRAAKNIQYF; cdr3_nt: TGTGCCAGCAGACCCCGGGCGGCTAAAAACATTCAGTACTTC
clone_size: many; j_call: TRBJ2-3; v_call: TRBV7-2; d_call: TRBD2; cdr3_aa: CASSFGSGGAGTQYF; cdr3_nt: TGTGCCAGCAGCTTCGGCAGCGGGGGGGCCGGTACGCAGTATTTT
clone_size: many; j_call: TRBJ2-3; v_call: TRBV5-1; d_call: TRBD1; cdr3_aa: CASSSYRGSPDTQYF; cdr3_nt: TGCGCCAGCAGCTCCTACAGGGGTAGCCCAGATACGCAGTATTTT
clone_size: medium-sized; j_call: TRBJ2-1; v_call: TRBV7-2; d_call: .; cdr3_aa: CASSLIFGVQFF; cdr3_nt: TGTGCCAGCAGCCTGATCTTCGGGGTTCAGTTCTTC
clone_size: many; j_call: TRBJ2-2; v_call: TRBV7-3; d_call: .; cdr3_aa: CASGKTRNTGELFF; cdr3_nt: TGTGCCAGCGGAAAGACAAGGAACACCGGGGAGCTGTTTTTT
clone_size: many; j_call: TRBJ1-1; v_call: TRBV7-3; d_call: .; cdr3_aa: CASSLVGDTEAFF; cdr3_nt: TGTGCCAGCAGCTTAGTTGGTGACACTGAAGCTTTCTTT
clone_size: medium-sized; j_call: TRBJ1-2; v_call: TRBV5-1; d_call: .; cdr3_aa: CASSLSQQGNYGYTF; cdr3_nt: TGCGCCAGCAGCTTAAGTCAGCAGGGTAACTATGGCTACACCTTC
clone_size: many; j_call: TRBJ2-3; v_call: TRBV5-1; d_call: TRBD2; cdr3_aa: CASSSHSGGGLTDTQYF; cdr3_nt: TGCGCCAGCAGCTCGCATAGCGGGGGGGGACTCACAGATACGCAGTATTTT
clone_size: medium-sized; j_call: TRBJ2-7; v_call: TRBV6-2/TRBV6-3; d_call: TRBD2; cdr3_aa: CASSSPSGGLPYEQYF; cdr3_nt: TGTGCCAGCAGCTCTCCGAGCGGGGGGCTCCCCTACGAGCAGTACTTC
clone_size: many; j_call: TRBJ2-7; v_call: TRBV10-3; d_call: .; cdr3_aa: CAISAVVGGEQYF; cdr3_nt: TGTGCCATCAGTGCGGTGGTGGGGGGAGAGCAGTACTTC
clone_size: many; j_call: TRBJ2-1; v_call: TRBV10-3; d_call: TRBD2; cdr3_aa: CAIRGTRGDNEQFF; cdr3_nt: TGTGCCATCAGAGGGACTAGGGGAGACAATGAGCAGTTCTTC